This T cell receptor beta chain derives from a study of T cells after yellow fever vaccination. Overall study: Low-cell-number fractions underwent preparation using SMART-Seq v4 Ultra Low Input. Study-wide results and limits: Re-detected after boosting: most primary clones, 96% of CD4 and 80% to 90% of CD8.

V was clipped by 6 bases and J by 5 bases; unmatched bases: 15. Germline loops: CDR1 SGHDN, CDR2 FVKESK. This CDR3 region has 17 residues. This clonotype showed up many times. Its antigen is unknown. It was through 5'RACE template switching that TCR cDNA was made, with a universal primer site and UMIs added. Each CDR3 protein gets one entry after TCRdb re-called the 5' RACE reads with MiXCR. Of roughly 65,000 distinct CDR3 sequences listed, approximately 5.9% are singletons. The sample was CD4+ T cells sorted from PBMCs, taken roughly 15 days after the first yellow fever vaccination. V gene TRBV14 combines with J gene TRBJ2-1; 8 nucleotides match TRBD2. The source of this sequence is a man younger than 35 who received the YFV17D yellow fever vaccine. In DNA, the CDR3 is TGTGCCAGCAGTTACATCACGGGGGGGCGATACAACAATGAGCAGTTCTTC. Amino acid sequence: CASSYITGGRYNNEQFF.